This TCR beta chain was captured by sequencing in a study of control samples from healthy donors and cancer patients. Profiling relied on immunoSEQ multiplex PCR, and the TCRdb table lists in-frame clones only, not all of them. This sample has about 130,000 clones; roughly 86% occur once, and the top ten carry approximately 7.5%. This clonotype was obtained from a man aged 50-59 years with head and neck cancer. Sequences were obtained from PBMCs.

This CDR3 reads CASSQDASSYEQYF. For the CDR3, the DNA is TGCGCCAGCAGCCAGGATGCGAGCTCCTACGAGCAGTACTTC. This sequence joins TRBV4-1 and TRBJ2-7; D call uncertain. This CDR3 contains 14 residues. The V gene's germline CDR1 is MGHRA and CDR2 YSYEKL. V was trimmed by 3 bases and J by 0 bases, leaving 9 bases between them.